This T cell receptor (beta chain) derives from a study of cytomegalovirus exposure and HLA in healthy donors. Study findings and constraints: Sequencing depth roughly uniform across donors was assumed in presence/absence analyses.

Germline loops: CDR1 KGHSH, CDR2 LQKENI. The J segment lost 2 bases and the V segment lost 1 base, leaving 5 bases of the junction unmatched. This CDR3 contains 17 residues. As concerns this clone: Its specificity is not known.

The PCR made use of 60 Vbeta and 13 Jbeta primers. Profiled with immunoSEQ multiplex PCR; TCRdb holds only in-frame clones, not every one. The sample records roughly 120,000 clones, about 80% being singletons. Sequencing input: PBMCs. This chain uses TRBV18 with TRBJ2-7; 13 bases are shared with TRBD2. The TCR was taken from a male donor in good health and CMV-seronegative. Written as DNA, the CDR3 is TGTGCCAGCTCACCACAGCGAACTAGCGGGAGGGCCTACGAGCAGTACTTC. As protein: CASSPQRTSGRAYEQYF.